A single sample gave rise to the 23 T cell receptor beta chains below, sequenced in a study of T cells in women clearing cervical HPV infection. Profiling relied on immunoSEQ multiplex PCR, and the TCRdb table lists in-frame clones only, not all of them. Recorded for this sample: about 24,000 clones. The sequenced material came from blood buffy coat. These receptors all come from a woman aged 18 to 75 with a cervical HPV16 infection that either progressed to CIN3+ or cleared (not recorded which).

The sequenced part of the CDR3 DNA is TGTGCCTGGGCTTATAGGGCAGATACG. Protein: CAWAYRADT. The CDR3 in full is CAWAYRADTQYF. The chain recombines TRBV30 with TRBJ2-3, with D unresolved. The read is 3 residues too short to cover the CDR3 end, so that end is filled in from the germline J gene. The germline gives CDR1 GTSNPN, CDR2 SVGIG (reference sequence). V was clipped by 5 bases and J by 4 bases, with 10 bases between them. CDR3 length: 12 amino acids.

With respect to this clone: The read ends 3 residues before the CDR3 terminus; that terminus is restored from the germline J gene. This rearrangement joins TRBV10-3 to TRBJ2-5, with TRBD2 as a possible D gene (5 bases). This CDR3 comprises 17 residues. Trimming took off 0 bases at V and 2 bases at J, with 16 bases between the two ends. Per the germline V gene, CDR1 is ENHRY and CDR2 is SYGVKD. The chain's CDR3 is CAISESLGRRGQETQYF. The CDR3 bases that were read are TGTGCCATCAGTGAGTCGTTGGGTCGCCGGGGACAAGAGACC.

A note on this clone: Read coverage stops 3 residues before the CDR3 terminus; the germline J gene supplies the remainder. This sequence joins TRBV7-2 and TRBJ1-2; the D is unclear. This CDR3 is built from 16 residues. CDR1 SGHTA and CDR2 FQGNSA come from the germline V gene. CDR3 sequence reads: CASSLAAAGAADTYTF. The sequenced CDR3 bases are TGTGCCAGCAGCTTAGCGGCAGCGGGAGCTGCAGATACC.

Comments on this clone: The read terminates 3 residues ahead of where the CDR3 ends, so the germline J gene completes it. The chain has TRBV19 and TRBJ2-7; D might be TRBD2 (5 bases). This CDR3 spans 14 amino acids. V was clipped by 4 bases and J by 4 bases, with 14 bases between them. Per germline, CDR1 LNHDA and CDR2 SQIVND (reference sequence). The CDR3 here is CASSRAVGEYEQYF. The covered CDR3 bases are TGTGCCAGTAGTAGGGCAGTCGGGGAGTACGAG.

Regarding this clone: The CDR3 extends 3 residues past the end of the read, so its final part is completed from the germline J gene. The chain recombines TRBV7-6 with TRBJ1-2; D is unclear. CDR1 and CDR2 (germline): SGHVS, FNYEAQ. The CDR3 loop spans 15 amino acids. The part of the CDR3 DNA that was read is TGTGCCAGCAGCTTGTTTTCTGTGAGCACAGATACC. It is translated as CASSLFSVSTDT. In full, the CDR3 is CASSLFSVSTDTYTF.

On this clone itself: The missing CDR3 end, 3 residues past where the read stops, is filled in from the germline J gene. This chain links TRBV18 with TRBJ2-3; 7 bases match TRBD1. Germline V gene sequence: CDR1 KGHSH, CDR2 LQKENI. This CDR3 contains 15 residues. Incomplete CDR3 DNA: TGTGCCAGCTCACTCACAGGGGCCAACAATCAGCCG. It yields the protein CASSLTGANNQP. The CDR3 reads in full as CASSLTGANNQPQYF.

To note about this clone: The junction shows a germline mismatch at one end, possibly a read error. Here the CDR3 reads CASRLGRGDEQYF. Partial CDR3 DNA: TGCGCCAGCAGGTTGGGCAGGGGGGACGAG. V gene TRBV5-1 combines with J gene TRBJ2-7; D possibly corresponds to TRBD1 (7 bases). The read stops 3 residues short of the end of the CDR3; the missing end is completed from the germline J gene. The CDR3 covers 13 residues. Germline V lookup: CDR1 SGHRS, CDR2 YFSETQ.

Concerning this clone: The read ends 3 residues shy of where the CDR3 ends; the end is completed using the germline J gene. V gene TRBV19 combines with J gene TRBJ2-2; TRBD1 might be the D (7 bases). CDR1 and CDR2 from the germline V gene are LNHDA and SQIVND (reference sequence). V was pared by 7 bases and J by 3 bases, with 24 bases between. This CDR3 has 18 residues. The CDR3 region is CASIGDRAAGLHTGELFF. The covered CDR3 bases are TGTGCCAGTATAGGAGACAGGGCGGCGGGACTCCACACCGGGGAG.

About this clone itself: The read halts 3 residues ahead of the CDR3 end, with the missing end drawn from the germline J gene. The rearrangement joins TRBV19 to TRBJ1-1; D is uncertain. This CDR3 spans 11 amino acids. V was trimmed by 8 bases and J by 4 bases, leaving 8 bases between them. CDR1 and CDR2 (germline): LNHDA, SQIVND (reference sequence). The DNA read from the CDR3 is TGTGCCAGTGTAACGGGCACTGAA. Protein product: CASVTGTE. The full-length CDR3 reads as CASVTGTEAFF.

CDR3 bases read: TGTGCCAGCAGCTTGAGGGGGCAGTACAATCAGCCC. Residues: CASSLRGQYNQP. The full CDR3 protein is CASSLRGQYNQPQHF. The chain is built from TRBV7-2 and TRBJ1-5; 7 nucleotides align to TRBD1. The DNA ends 3 residues before the CDR3 does, and the rest of the CDR3 is filled in from the germline J gene. This CDR3 region has 15 residues. Trimming took 3 bases from V and 3 from J; bases not matched to a gene: 5. The germline V gene encodes CDR1 SGHTA and CDR2 FQGNSA.

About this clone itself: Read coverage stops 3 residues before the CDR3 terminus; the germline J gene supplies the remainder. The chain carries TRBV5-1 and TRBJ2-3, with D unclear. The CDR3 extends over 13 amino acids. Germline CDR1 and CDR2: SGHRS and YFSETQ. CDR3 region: CASSLGEQETQYF. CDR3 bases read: TGCGCCAGCAGCTTGGGCGAGCAAGAGACG.

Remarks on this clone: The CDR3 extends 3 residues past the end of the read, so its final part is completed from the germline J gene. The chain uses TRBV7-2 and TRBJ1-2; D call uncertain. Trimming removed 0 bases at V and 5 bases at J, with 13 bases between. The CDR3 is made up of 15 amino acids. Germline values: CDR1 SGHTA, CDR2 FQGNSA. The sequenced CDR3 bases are TGTGCCAGCAGCTTAGCATGGGCACTAGGGTATGGC. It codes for CASSLAWALGYG. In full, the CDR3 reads CASSLAWALGYGYTF.

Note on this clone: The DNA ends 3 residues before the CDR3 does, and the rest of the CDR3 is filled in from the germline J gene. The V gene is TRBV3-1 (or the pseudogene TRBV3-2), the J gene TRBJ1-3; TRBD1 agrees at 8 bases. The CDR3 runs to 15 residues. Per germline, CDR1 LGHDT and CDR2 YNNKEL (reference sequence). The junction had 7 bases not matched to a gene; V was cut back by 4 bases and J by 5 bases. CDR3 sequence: CASSPDRGIRNTIYF. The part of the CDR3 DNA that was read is TGTGCCAGCAGCCCCGACAGGGGCATTCGAAACACC.

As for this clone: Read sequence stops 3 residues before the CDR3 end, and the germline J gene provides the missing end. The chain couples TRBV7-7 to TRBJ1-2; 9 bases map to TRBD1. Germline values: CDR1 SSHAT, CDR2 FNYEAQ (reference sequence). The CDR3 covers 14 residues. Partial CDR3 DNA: TGTGCCAGCAGTCGCACAGGGGGCTCGGACGAC. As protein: CASSRTGGSDD. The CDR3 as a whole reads CASSRTGGSDDYTF.

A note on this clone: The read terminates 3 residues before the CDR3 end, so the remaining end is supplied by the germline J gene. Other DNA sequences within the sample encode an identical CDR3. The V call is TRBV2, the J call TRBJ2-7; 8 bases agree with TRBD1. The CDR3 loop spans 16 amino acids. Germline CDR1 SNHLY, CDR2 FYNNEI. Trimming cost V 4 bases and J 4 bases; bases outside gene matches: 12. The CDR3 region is CASSVRQGMVIYEQYF. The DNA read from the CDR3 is TGTGCCAGCAGTGTGCGACAGGGGATGGTTATTTACGAG.

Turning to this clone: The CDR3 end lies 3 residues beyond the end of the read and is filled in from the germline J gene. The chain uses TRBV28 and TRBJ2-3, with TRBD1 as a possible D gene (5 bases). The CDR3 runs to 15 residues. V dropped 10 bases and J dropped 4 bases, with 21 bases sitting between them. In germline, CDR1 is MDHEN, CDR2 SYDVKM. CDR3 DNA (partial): TGTGCCACTAAGGGGTCGCTCCGACGCCCAGATACG. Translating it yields CATKGSLRRPDT. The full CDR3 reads CATKGSLRRPDTQYF.

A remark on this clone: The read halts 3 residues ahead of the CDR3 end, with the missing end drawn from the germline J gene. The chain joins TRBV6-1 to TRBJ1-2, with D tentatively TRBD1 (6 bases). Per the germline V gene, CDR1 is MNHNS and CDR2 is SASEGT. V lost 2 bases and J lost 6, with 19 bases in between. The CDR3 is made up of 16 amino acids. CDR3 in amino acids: CASSESGQGKINGYTF. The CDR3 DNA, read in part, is TGTGCCAGCAGTGAATCCGGCCAGGGGAAGATTAATGGC.

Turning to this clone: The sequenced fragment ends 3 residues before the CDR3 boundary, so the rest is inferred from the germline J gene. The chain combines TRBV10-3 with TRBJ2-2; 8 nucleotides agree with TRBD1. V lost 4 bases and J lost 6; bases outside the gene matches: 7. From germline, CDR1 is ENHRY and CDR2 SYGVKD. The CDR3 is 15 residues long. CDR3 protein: CAISASDRDAGELFF. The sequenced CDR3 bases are TGTGCCATCAGTGCCTCGGACAGGGACGCCGGGGAG.

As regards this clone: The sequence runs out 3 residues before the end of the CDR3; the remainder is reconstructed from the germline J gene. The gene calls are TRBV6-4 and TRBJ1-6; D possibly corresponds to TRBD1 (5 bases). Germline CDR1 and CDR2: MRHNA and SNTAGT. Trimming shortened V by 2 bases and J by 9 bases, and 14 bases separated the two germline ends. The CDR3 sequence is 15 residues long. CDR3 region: CASSDEWGAGSPLHF. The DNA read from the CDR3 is TGTGCCAGCAGTGACGAGTGGGGCGCAGGTTCACCC.

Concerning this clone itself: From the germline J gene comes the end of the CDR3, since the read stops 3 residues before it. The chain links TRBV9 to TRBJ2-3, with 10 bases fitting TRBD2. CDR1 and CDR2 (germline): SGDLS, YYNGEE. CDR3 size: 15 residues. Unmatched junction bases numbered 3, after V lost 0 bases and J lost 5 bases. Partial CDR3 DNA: TGTGCCAGCAGCGTAGCTAGCGGGGGCGGAGATACG. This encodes CASSVASGGGDT. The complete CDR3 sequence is CASSVASGGGDTQYF.

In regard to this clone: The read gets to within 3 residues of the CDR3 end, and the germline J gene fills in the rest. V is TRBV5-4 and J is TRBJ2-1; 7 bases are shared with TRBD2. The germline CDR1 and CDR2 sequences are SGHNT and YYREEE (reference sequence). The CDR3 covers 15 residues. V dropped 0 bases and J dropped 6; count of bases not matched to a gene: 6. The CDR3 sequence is CASSLARESLNEQFF. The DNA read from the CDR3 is TGTGCCAGCAGCTTGGCGCGGGAGTCCCTCAATGAG.

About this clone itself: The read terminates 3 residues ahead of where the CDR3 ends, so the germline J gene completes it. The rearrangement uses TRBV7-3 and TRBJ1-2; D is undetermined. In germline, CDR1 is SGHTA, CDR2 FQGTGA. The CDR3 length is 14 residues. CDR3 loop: CASSVGPSTDTYTF. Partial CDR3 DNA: TGTGCCAGCAGCGTCGGCCCCAGCACAGATACC. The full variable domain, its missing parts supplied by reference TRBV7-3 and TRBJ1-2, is GAGVSQTPSNKVTEKGKYVELRCDPISGHTALYWYRQSLGQGPEFLIYFQGTGAADDSGLPNDRFFAVRPEGSVSTLKIQRTERGDSAVYLCASSVGPSTDTYTFGSGTRLTVV.

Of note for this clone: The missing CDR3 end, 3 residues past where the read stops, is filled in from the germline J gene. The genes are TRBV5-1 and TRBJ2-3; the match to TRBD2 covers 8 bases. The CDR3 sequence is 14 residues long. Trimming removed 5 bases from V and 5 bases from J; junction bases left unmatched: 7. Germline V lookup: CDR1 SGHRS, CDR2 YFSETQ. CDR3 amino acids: CASRLGLAGDTQYF. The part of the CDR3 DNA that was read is TGCGCCAGCAGACTAGGGCTAGCGGGAGATACG.